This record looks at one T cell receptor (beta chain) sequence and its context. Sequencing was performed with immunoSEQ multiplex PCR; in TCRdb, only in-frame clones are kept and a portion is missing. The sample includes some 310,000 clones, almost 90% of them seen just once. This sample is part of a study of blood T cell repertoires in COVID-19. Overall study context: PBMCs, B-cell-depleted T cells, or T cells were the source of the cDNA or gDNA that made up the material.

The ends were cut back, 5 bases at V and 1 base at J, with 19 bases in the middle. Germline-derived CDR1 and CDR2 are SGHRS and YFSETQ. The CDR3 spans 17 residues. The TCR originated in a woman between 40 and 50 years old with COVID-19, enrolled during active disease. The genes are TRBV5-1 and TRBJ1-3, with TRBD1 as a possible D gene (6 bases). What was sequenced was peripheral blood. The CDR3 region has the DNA TGCGCCAGCAGACCGACACAGGGCCTGCCTTCTGGAAACACCATATATTTT. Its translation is CASRPTQGLPSGNTIYF.